This T cell receptor (beta chain) was retrieved from a study of shared clonotypes between healthy human individuals. General study results and limits: Estimated clonotype richness was generally higher in naive than memory subsets. The sharing of 4.5% to 6.5% of naive CD4 clonotypes was seen across several donors.

Per germline, CDR1 MDHEN and CDR2 SYDVKM. This CDR3 has 12 residues. Trimming cost V 8 bases and J 7 bases; bases outside gene matches: 6. To note about this clone: Its target is unknown.

Clones were read by immunoSEQ multiplex PCR, and TCRdb kept only the in-frame ones, dropping some. Seen here are about 520,000 clones, about 96% observed once, and the top ten hold 0.05% to 0.08%. The rearrangement uses TRBV28 and TRBJ2-7, with 9 bases identical to TRBD1. Sequencing used naive CD4+ T cells sorted from blood. Subset defined: CD45RA+ positively selected. The origin of this receptor is a woman under 40 in good health. The CDR3 reads CASARQGGEQYF. The CDR3 nucleotides are TGTGCCAGCGCCCGACAGGGGGGGGAGCAGTACTTC.